This TCR beta chain was recorded in a study of cytomegalovirus exposure and HLA in healthy donors. General study points: The study flagged around 150 TCR beta chains as cytomegalovirus-associated.

Researchers ran the PCR with 60 Vbeta and 13 Jbeta primers. Only in-frame clones appear in the TCRdb table, and some are missing; sequencing was by immunoSEQ multiplex PCR. The sample records 150,000 or so clones, approximately 86% being singletons. As regards this clone: The antigen is unknown.

V shed 4 bases and J 6 bases; nucleotides not matched to a gene: 6. The V gene's germline CDR1 is SGHRS and CDR2 YFSETQ. The CDR3 is 15 amino acids. Input material: PBMCs. The receptor's source is a woman between 18 and 30 years old in good health and CMV-seronegative. The chain has TRBV5-1 and TRBJ1-6, with 8 positions matching TRBD1. This CDR3 reads CASSQLQGVNSPLHF. CDR3 in DNA: TGCGCCAGCAGCCAACTACAGGGGGTTAATTCACCCCTCCACTTT.